The 17 T cell receptor beta chains listed next were all sequenced from one sample in a study of T cell responses to AZD1222 COVID-19 vaccine. The method was immunoSEQ multiplex PCR; TCRdb's version includes in-frame clones alone and lacks a portion of them. The table shows roughly 120,000 clones, with roughly 87% occurring only once. The specimen was peripheral blood, collected on day 0 of AZD1222 vaccination. These receptors came from an adult in good health.

The rearrangement uses TRBV5-4 and TRBJ2-2; maybe TRBD1 (5 bases). The germline V and J ends were trimmed by 1 base and 1 base, with 8 bases remaining between them. The CDR3 sequence is 15 residues long. The germline gives CDR1 SGHNT, CDR2 YYREEE (reference sequence). CDR3 region: CASSLSQGNTGELFF. DNA for the CDR3: TGTGCCAGCAGCTTGAGTCAGGGGAACACCGGGGAGCTGTTTTTT.

V and J are TRBV12-2 and TRBJ1-2; TRBD1 is the table's D call, not checked against the DNA. TRBV12-2 is recorded as a pseudogene. This CDR3 contains 16 residues. For the CDR3, the DNA is TGTGCAAGTCGCTTCGTACACAGATCCCTCGATCGTGGCTACACCTTC. Translation gives CASRFVHRSLDRGYTF.

V is TRBV28 and J is TRBJ2-1; D possibly corresponds to TRBD2 (6 bases). V lost 4 bases and J lost 12, with 22 bases in between. The CDR3 runs to 15 residues. Germline V gives CDR1 MDHEN, CDR2 SYDVKM. The CDR3 DNA reads TGTGCCAGCAGTTCCCTCGGGGACTCCCTCCGGGGGCAGTTCTTC. Its protein product is CASSSLGDSLRGQFF.

The rearrangement links TRBV12-3 or TRBV12-4 to TRBJ2-3, with unresolved D. The germline V and J ends were trimmed by 5 bases and 5 bases, with 8 bases remaining between them. The CDR3 totals 12 residues. The CDR3 is CASSLVGDTQYF. For the CDR3, the DNA is TGTGCCAGCAGTCTAGTTGGAGATACGCAGTATTTT.

This chain connects TRBV19 to TRBJ2-1; D is uncertain. CDR1 is LNHDA, CDR2 SQIVND, per germline (reference sequence). V gave up 9 bases and J gave up 7 bases, with 19 bases separating them. The CDR3 runs 14 residues. Here the CDR3 reads CARSLCRPRNEQFF. In DNA, the CDR3 is TGTGCCAGATCGCTATGTAGGCCCCGTAATGAGCAGTTCTTC. The full variable domain, completed using reference TRBV19 and TRBJ2-1, is DGGITQSPKYLFRKEGQNVTLSCEQNLNHDAMYWYRQDPGQGLRLIYYSQIVNDFQKGDIAEGYSVSREKKESFPLTVTSAQKNPTAFYLCARSLCRPRNEQFFGPGTRLTVL.

The rearrangement uses TRBV2 and TRBJ2-2; D perhaps matches TRBD2 (6 bases). Germline lookup yields CDR1 SNHLY and CDR2 FYNNEI. The CDR3 loop spans 15 amino acids. V was clipped by 5 bases and J by 3 bases, with 13 bases between them. CDR3 DNA sequence: TGTGCCAGCAGTCTCCAGGGAGGATACACCGGGGAGCTGTTTTTT. Its translation is CASSLQGGYTGELFF.

The V and J genes are TRBV7-2 and TRBJ2-2, with 15 nucleotides matching TRBD2. The V gene end was trimmed by 5 bases and the J gene end by 5 bases; junction bases not matched to a gene: 3. The CDR3 is made up of 16 amino acids. CDR1 is SGHTA and CDR2 is FQGNSA in the germline V gene. CDR3 nucleotides: TGTGCCAGCAGCCTTGGGACTAGCGGGAGGACCGGGGAGCTGTTTTTT. It codes for CASSLGTSGRTGELFF.

This clone appeared a single time. CDR3 in DNA: TGTGCCAGCAGTCTACGGTTTGGCGGCACAGATACGCAGTATTTT. It encodes CASSLRFGGTDTQYF. The chain has TRBV2 and TRBJ2-3; D remains ambiguous. The CDR3 contains 15 residues. The ends were cut back, 5 bases at V and 1 base at J, with 13 bases in the middle. The germline gives CDR1 SNHLY, CDR2 FYNNEI.

For the CDR3, the DNA is TGTGCCTGGACAGTCTCAGGGATTTCACCCCTCCACTTT. Translation gives CAWTVSGISPLHF. The chain has TRBV30 and TRBJ1-6, with a weak D call TRBD1 (5 bases). Germline V gives CDR1 GTSNPN, CDR2 SVGIG (reference sequence). V was shortened by 4 bases and J by 9 bases, with 13 bases between the two germline ends. The CDR3 has 13 residues.

V gene TRBV9 combines with J gene TRBJ2-7; TRBD1 agrees at 7 bases. Germline-derived CDR1 and CDR2 are SGDLS and YYNGEE. Losses at the gene ends were 0 bases for V and 4 bases for J; bases not matched to a gene: 4. This CDR3 is built from 14 residues. The CDR3 bases are TGTGCCAGCAGCGTAGGCAGGGGGTCGTACGAGCAGTACTTC. Translation: CASSVGRGSYEQYF. Full variable domain (missing parts from reference TRBV9 and TRBJ2-7): DSGVTQTPKHLITATGQRVTLRCSPRSGDLSVYWYQQSLDQGLQFLIQYYNGEERAKGNILERFSAQQFPDLHSELNLSSLELGDSALYFCASSVGRGSYEQYFGPGTRLTVT.

The V and J genes are TRBV4-1 and TRBJ2-5, with 7 bases that match TRBD2. Trimming removed 4 bases from V and 4 bases from J; junction bases left unmatched: 6. The CDR3 covers 14 residues. Germline lookup yields CDR1 MGHRA and CDR2 YSYEKL. As DNA, the CDR3 is TGCGCCAGCAGCCTACTGCGGGGGTCAGAGACCCAGTACTTC. Its protein is CASSLLRGSETQYF.

The chain uses TRBV19 and TRBJ1-4; D is ambiguous. This CDR3 contains 18 residues. CDR1 LNHDA and CDR2 SQIVND come from the germline V gene (reference sequence). Trimming removed 4 bases from V and 3 bases from J, with 21 bases in between. The CDR3 sequence: CASSTRRPDGRANEKLFF. In nucleotides, the CDR3 is TGTGCCAGTAGTACTCGTCGTCCGGACGGCCGGGCTAATGAAAAACTGTTTTTT.

CDR3 residues: CASSTGTASGNEQFF. The DNA of the CDR3 is TGTGCCAGCAGTACCGGGACAGCTAGCGGGAATGAGCAGTTCTTC. V usage is TRBV28 and J usage is TRBJ2-1; D might be TRBD2 (8 bases). CDR1 and CDR2 (germline): MDHEN, SYDVKM. The CDR3 length is 15 residues. V shed 5 bases and J shed 7 bases, with 18 bases lying between them.

The chain joins TRBV7-6 to TRBJ2-7; D remains unclear. The germline CDR1 and CDR2 sequences are SGHVS and FNYEAQ. The V end lost 4 bases, the J end lost 3 bases, and 10 bases lay between the germline ends. The CDR3 loop spans 13 amino acids. The CDR3 coding sequence is TGTGCCAGCAGCTCTGACAACAACTACGAGCAGTACTTC. This codes for CASSSDNNYEQYF. The full variable domain, its missing parts supplied by reference TRBV7-6 and TRBJ2-7, is GAGVSQSPRYKVTKRGQDVALRCDPISGHVSLYWYRQALGQGPEFLTYFNYEAQQDKSGLPNDRFSAERPEGSISTLTIQRTEQRDSAMYRCASSSDNNYEQYFGPGTRLTVT.

This sequence joins TRBV7-9 and TRBJ1-6, with D tentatively TRBD1 (5 bases). CDR1 and CDR2 (germline): SEHNR, FQNEAQ (reference sequence). Between the trimmed V and J ends, which lost 9 bases and 6 bases, there was a span of 9 bases. CDR3 length: 12 amino acids. The CDR3, as DNA: TGTGCCAGTACAGGCGCTAATTCACCCCTCCACTTT. Translating gives CASTGANSPLHF. The variable domain in full, completed from reference TRBV7-9 and TRBJ1-6, reads DTGVSQNPRHKITKRGQNVTFRCDPISEHNRLYWYRQTLGQGPEFLTYFQNEAQLEKSRLLSDRFSAERPKGSFSTLEIQRTEQGDSAMYLCASTGANSPLHFGNGTRLTVT.

This clone is a singleton in its sample. This rearrangement joins TRBV9 to TRBJ2-7; TRBD1 agrees at 9 bases. CDR1 and CDR2 (germline): SGDLS, YYNGEE. The length of the CDR3 is 16 residues. With 0 bases clipped from V and 1 base from J, the junction kept 5 bases outside the gene matches. CDR3 DNA sequence: TGTGCCAGCAGCGTAGGGGGACAGGGCTTATCCTACGAGCAGTACTTC. This sequence encodes CASSVGGQGLSYEQYF.

This chain joins TRBV6-5 and TRBJ1-6, with 8 bases identical to TRBD1. V shed 6 bases and J 7 bases; nucleotides not matched to a gene: 8. CDR1 MNHEY and CDR2 SVGAGI come from the germline V gene. This CDR3 has 15 residues. CDR3 bases: TGTGCCAGCAGCCAACGGACAGGGAAAAATTCACCCCTCCACTTT. Translating it yields CASSQRTGKNSPLHF.